A single sample gave rise to the 14 T cell receptor beta chains below, sequenced in a study of shared clonotypes between healthy human individuals. Method: immunoSEQ multiplex PCR; TCRdb's copy keeps in-frame clones and lacks some. The sample has 100,000 or so clones; roughly half are singletons. Material for sequencing was PBMCs. Receptors originate from a woman in her forties in good health. Some clones in this sample may be carry-over from other donors' samples.

Ten or more counts support this clone. The rearrangement joins TRBV28 to TRBJ2-7; D is undetermined. Trimming pared 3 bases from V and 2 bases from J, leaving 14 bases between. Germline-derived CDR1 and CDR2 are MDHEN and SYDVKM. The CDR3 totals 15 residues. The CDR3 coding sequence is TGTGCCAGCAGTTTCCTCCGCTACTCACCCTACGAGCAGTACTTC. This translates into CASSFLRYSPYEQYF.

As regards this clone: A far larger clone is a single base away, which makes a read error likely. The gene calls are TRBV4-2 and TRBJ2-7, with TRBD2 as a possible D gene (5 bases). This CDR3 is built from 14 residues. V dropped 8 bases and J dropped 6 bases, with 20 bases sitting between them. Germline V CDR1 and CDR2: LGHNA, YNFKEQ. The DNA for the CDR3 is TGTGCCAGCGGCCCTGGACTGGAAACGTCCGAGCAGTACTTC. Its protein product is CASGPGLETSEQYF.

The chain recombines TRBV9 with TRBJ2-1; 7 positions agree with TRBD2. Germline-derived CDR1 and CDR2 are SGDLS and YYNGEE. Losses at the gene ends were 0 bases for V and 4 bases for J; bases not matched to a gene: 4. The CDR3 has 15 residues. In nucleotides, the CDR3 is TGTGCCAGCAGCGTAGGAGCGGGGACTTACAATGAGCAGTTCTTC. Its translation is CASSVGAGTYNEQFF.

This clone was observed at least ten times. The V gene is TRBV7-2, the J gene TRBJ1-5; the D is unclear. The germline V gene has CDR1 SGHTA and CDR2 FQGNSA. Between the trimmed V and J ends, which lost 1 base and 0 bases, there was a span of 4 bases. This CDR3 contains 14 residues. The DNA for the CDR3 is TGTGCCAGCAGCTTAGATCATAGCAATCAGCCCCAGCATTTT. Translation: CASSLDHSNQPQHF.

The chain recombines TRBV9 with TRBJ1-2; D is undetermined. Deletions cut 6 bases from V and 10 bases from J, with 13 bases between. The CDR3 contains 11 residues. Germline loops: CDR1 SGDLS, CDR2 YYNGEE. The CDR3 region has the DNA TGTGCCAGCATCCAAAGAAAAGACTACACCTTC. This codes for CASIQRKDYTF.

This clone was observed once. The V call is TRBV11-2, the J call TRBJ2-5; weak D call: TRBD1 (6 bases). CDR3 length: 15 residues. The germline V and J ends were trimmed by 3 bases and 13 bases, with 24 bases remaining between them. CDR1 and CDR2 from the germline V gene are SGHAT and FQNNGV. The CDR3: CASSFLDSLSPFLYF. CDR3 coding DNA: TGTGCCAGCAGCTTCCTGGACAGTTTAAGTCCTTTCCTGTACTTC.

This chain uses TRBV30 with TRBJ1-1, with a possible D match to TRBD1 (6 bases). There are 15 residues in the CDR3. V lost 0 bases, J lost 0 bases, and 11 bases lay in between. Germline assignment: CDR1 GTSNPN and CDR2 SVGIG (reference sequence). The CDR3 DNA sequence: TGTGCCTGGAGTGTACTTCAGGGGATGAACACTGAAGCTTTCTTT. It encodes CAWSVLQGMNTEAFF.

This chain joins TRBV15 and TRBJ2-7, with D tentatively TRBD2 (7 bases). Trimming removed 1 base at V and 4 bases at J, with 14 bases between. The CDR3 runs to 15 residues. Germline CDR1 LNHNV, CDR2 YYDKDF (reference sequence). For the CDR3, the DNA is TGTGCCACCAGCAGAGGGGGAGGGGGACGATACGAGCAGTACTTC. As protein: CATSRGGGGRYEQYF.

In this sample, this clone turned up many times. The chain recombines TRBV11-3 with TRBJ2-5, with D uncertain. This CDR3 is built from 13 residues. Germline loops: CDR1 SGHNT, CDR2 YENEEA. V was pared by 2 bases and J by 7 bases, with 11 bases between. The CDR3 sequence is CASSLKQVGTQYF. The CDR3 bases are TGTGCCAGCAGCTTAAAACAAGTGGGGACCCAGTACTTC.

With respect to this clone: Being one base from a much bigger clone, this may be a read error. Other DNA sequences in the sample encode the same CDR3. The J gene is TRBJ1-1, the V gene TRBV30; D gene ambiguous. Trimming took 5 bases from V and 11 from J, leaving 15 bases between them. Looked up from germline, CDR1 is GTSNPN and CDR2 is SVGIG (reference sequence). The CDR3 runs to 11 residues. The CDR3 DNA reads TGTGCCTGGGGGCCGGGATGTTTGGCTTTCTTT. This sequence encodes CAWGPGCLAFF.

This clone was seen many times. CDR3 nucleotide sequence: TGTGCCAGCAGTGGGGGTGGGGGACGTGGCTACACCTTC. It is translated as CASSGGGGRGYTF. The rearrangement joins TRBV6-5 to TRBJ1-2, with D possibly matching TRBD1 (5 bases). The CDR3 is made up of 13 amino acids. Germline values: CDR1 MNHEY, CDR2 SVGAGI. Deletions cut 5 bases from V and 7 bases from J, with 14 bases between.

The gene calls are TRBV5-1 and TRBJ2-7; D possibly corresponds to TRBD2 (6 bases). Germline V lookup: CDR1 SGHRS, CDR2 YFSETQ. V dropped 4 bases and J dropped 6 bases, with 11 bases sitting between them. The CDR3 runs 12 residues. CDR3: CASSVGSVEQYF. The CDR3, as DNA: TGCGCCAGCAGCGTCGGGAGTGTCGAGCAGTACTTC.

This clone was seen at least ten times. The chain carries TRBV2 and TRBJ2-7, with a weak D call TRBD2 (5 bases). Germline values: CDR1 SNHLY, CDR2 FYNNEI. CDR3 length: 11 amino acids. V lost 8 bases, J lost 6 bases, and 11 bases lay in between. The CDR3 bases are TGTGCCAGCGGACTCGCCGCCGAGCAGTACTTC. It specifies CASGLAAEQYF.

The chain employs TRBV19 and TRBJ2-7; 9 bases match TRBD1. The CDR3 is made up of 14 amino acids. The junction had 8 bases not matched to a gene; V was cut back by 5 bases and J by 6 bases. The germline V gene encodes CDR1 LNHDA and CDR2 SQIVND (reference sequence). CDR3 in amino acids: CASSAGTGLVEQYF. In nucleotides, the CDR3 is TGTGCCAGTAGTGCCGGGACAGGGCTGGTCGAGCAGTACTTC.